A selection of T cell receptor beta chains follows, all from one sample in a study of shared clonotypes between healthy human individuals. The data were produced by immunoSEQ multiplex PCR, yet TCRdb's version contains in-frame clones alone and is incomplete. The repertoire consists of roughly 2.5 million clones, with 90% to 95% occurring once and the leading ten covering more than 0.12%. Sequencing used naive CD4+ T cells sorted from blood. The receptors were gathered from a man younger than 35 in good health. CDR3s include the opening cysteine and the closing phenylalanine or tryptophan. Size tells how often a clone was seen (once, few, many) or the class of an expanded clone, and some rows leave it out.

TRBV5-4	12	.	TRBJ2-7	CASSLDSLGQYF
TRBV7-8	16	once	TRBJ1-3	CASSLDSARSGNTIYF
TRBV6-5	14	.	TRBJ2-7	CASNAGRGLGEQYF
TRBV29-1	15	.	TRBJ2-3	CSGRGGFMGPDTQYF
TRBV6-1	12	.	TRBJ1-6	CASRGHDSPLHF
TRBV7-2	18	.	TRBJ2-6	CASSRLAGVRSGANVLTF
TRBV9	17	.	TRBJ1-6	CASSAPGQGARNSPLHF
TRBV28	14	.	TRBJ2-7	CASSLGGSYYEQYF
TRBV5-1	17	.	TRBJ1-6	CASSLVTGLGDNSPLHF
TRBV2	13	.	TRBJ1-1	CATHTSERTEAFF
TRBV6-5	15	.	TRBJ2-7	CASSPNRLTDYEQYF
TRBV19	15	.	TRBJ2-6	CASRDQGTGANVLTF
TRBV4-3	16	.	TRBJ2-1	CASSQPTSGANNEQFF
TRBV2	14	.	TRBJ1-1	CASSETRRYTEAFF
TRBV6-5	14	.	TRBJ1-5	CASKEGTGGQPQHF
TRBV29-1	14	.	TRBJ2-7	CSVRPGLGPYEQYF
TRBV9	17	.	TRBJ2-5	CASSVGTSGAFQETQYF
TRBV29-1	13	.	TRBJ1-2	CSVEEGRNYGYTF
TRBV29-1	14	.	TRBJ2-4	CSVGQGALKNIQYF
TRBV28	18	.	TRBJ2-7	CASSLFVRWTGDPYEQYF
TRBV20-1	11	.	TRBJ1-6	CSARADSPLHF
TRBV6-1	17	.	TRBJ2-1	CASSEMLGDGPYNEQFF
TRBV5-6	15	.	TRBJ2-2	CASSLWDVGTGELFF
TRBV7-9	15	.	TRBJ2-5	CASSLGTSGGETQYF
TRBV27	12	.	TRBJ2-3	CASSWTPDTQYF
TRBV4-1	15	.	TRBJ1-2	CASSQGDRQTYGYTF
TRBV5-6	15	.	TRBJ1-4	CASSFGLFPGEKLFF
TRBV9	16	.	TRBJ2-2	CASSVGRTVGTGELFF
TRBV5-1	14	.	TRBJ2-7	CASSLGGGSYEQYF
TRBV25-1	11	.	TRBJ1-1	CASPRGMEAFF
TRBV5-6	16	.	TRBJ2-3	CASMPYRGGITDTQYF
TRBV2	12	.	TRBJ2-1	CASSVFGNEQFF
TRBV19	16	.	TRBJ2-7	CASSILTGTGFYEQYF
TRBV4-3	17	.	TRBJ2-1	CASSQEPQTSSYNEQFF
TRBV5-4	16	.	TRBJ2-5	CASSLAGGTNQETQYF
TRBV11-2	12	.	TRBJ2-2	CASSLDTWELFF
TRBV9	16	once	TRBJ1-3	CASSVLGTVSGNTIYF